A selection of T cell receptor beta chains follows, all from one sample in a study of blood T cells in healthy people across ages. TCRdb reanalysed the 5' RACE reads using MiXCR and keeps one entry per CDR3 protein. Among over 950,000 distinct CDR3 sequences listed, more than 30% were seen once. The sequenced sample was blood. The receptors here all came from a man in his late teens or twenties in good health. CDR3s include the opening cysteine and the closing phenylalanine or tryptophan. D genes are given only for firm matches. Not all rows give a size; the values are once, few, many and, for expanded clones, a class.

V gene	CDR3 length	D gene	clone size	J gene	CDR3 DNA	CDR3 protein
TRBV5-6	15	NA	few	TRBJ2-3	TGTGCCAGCACCTTAAGGGAGCCATGGGAAGATACGCAGTATTTT	CASTLREPWEDTQYF
TRBV7-6	17	TRBD1	NA	TRBJ1-5	TGTGCCAGCAGCCCGTATGGACAGGCTAATAGCAATCAGCCCCAGCATTTT	CASSPYGQANSNQPQHF
TRBV10-3	13	NA	NA	TRBJ2-7	TGTGCCATCAGTGAGGTACAGGGTTGCGAGCAGTACTTC	CAISEVQGCEQYF
TRBV5-1	16	NA	few	TRBJ2-3	TGCGCCAGCAGCTTGACGACTTCGCCCGGCGCAGATACGCAGTATTTT	CASSLTTSPGADTQYF
TRBV4-2	15	TRBD1	NA	TRBJ2-5	TGTGCCAGCAGCCAGGTAGACAGGGCCCAAGAGACCCAGTACTTC	CASSQVDRAQETQYF
TRBV27	13	TRBD1	many	TRBJ2-5	TGTGCCAGCAGTAACTTGGGACAGACCACCCAGTACTTC	CASSNLGQTTQYF
TRBV7-2	14	NA	few	TRBJ2-1	TGTGCCAGCAGCCCCCGGGTGGGTTACGACGAGCAGTTCTTC	CASSPRVGYDEQFF
TRBV5-1	14	NA	NA	TRBJ2-1	TGCGCCAGCAGACAACCGGGACGTTACAATGAGCAGTTCTTC	CASRQPGRYNEQFF
TRBV29-1	13	NA	many	TRBJ2-7	TGCAGCGTTGAAGATCGGGAAACCTACGAGCAGTACTTC	CSVEDRETYEQYF
TRBV20-1	17	NA	few	TRBJ1-5	TGCAGTGCTAGAGCGGGGGAGGGGCGACAAAGCAATCAGCCCCAGCATTTT	CSARAGEGRQSNQPQHF
TRBV20-1	11	NA	NA	TRBJ2-5	TGCAGGGGCAGTGGGTTCAATGAGCAGTACTTC	CRGSGFNEQYF
TRBV4-1	15	NA	NA	TRBJ2-7	TGCGCCAGCAGCCATTCACCAGGTGGGGGAAATGAGCAGTACTTC	CASSHSPGGGNEQYF
TRBV12-3/TRBV12-4	11	NA	few	TRBJ1-1	TGTGCCAGCAGTTTGAGCAGGGTAGCTTTCTTT	CASSLSRVAFF
TRBV27	13	NA	NA	TRBJ1-5	TGTGCCAGCAGTTATAGGGAGTATCAGCCCCAGCATTTT	CASSYREYQPQHF
TRBV15	15	NA	NA	TRBJ2-1	TGTGCCACCAGCAGAGATGTGACCTCTCACAATGAGCAGTTCTTC	CATSRDVTSHNEQFF
TRBV27	13	TRBD1	NA	TRBJ1-2	TGTGCCAGCAGTGTTAAGGGGGCGCTGGGCTACACCTTC	CASSVKGALGYTF
TRBV7-2	15	NA	NA	TRBJ1-2	TGTGCCAGCAGATATAACATGGAAACTAACTATGGCTACACCTTC	CASRYNMETNYGYTF
TRBV20-1	14	NA	NA	TRBJ2-2	TGCAGTGCTAGAGGCAGGAGGAACACCGGGGAGCTGTTTTTT	CSARGRRNTGELFF
TRBV29-1	12	TRBD1	NA	TRBJ2-1	TGCAGCGACCTGGACAGGTACAATGAGCAGTTCTTC	CSDLDRYNEQFF
TRBV6-2/TRBV6-3	14	NA	NA	TRBJ1-5	TGTGCCAGCAGGTACGCGTATAGCAATCAGCCCCAGCATTTT	CASRYAYSNQPQHF
TRBV6-2/TRBV6-3	13	NA	few	TRBJ1-1	TGTGCCAGCAGGGCACGGCTGAACACTGAAGCTTTCTTT	CASRARLNTEAFF
TRBV6-6	13	NA	NA	TRBJ1-1	TGTGCCAGCAGTTACTCAACAGGGAAAGACGCTTTCTTT	CASSYSTGKDAFF
TRBV7-2	12	NA	NA	TRBJ1-1	TGTGCCAGCAGCGTGTCTGCCACTGAAGCTTTCTTT	CASSVSATEAFF
TRBV21-1	12	NA	NA	TRBJ1-1	TGTGCCAGCAGCAGGGAGATGACTGAAGCTTTCTTT	CASSREMTEAFF
TRBV12-3/TRBV12-4	15	NA	NA	TRBJ2-7	TGTGCCAGCAGTTTAGGTGAGGGCTTCGGAAACGAGCAGTACTTC	CASSLGEGFGNEQYF
TRBV7-2	18	TRBD2	NA	TRBJ2-3	TGTGCCAGCAGCCGACGGACTAGCGGGGGAGAGAGCACAGATACGCAGTATTTT	CASSRRTSGGESTDTQYF
TRBV4-1	12	NA	NA	TRBJ2-1	TGCGCCAGCAGCGAACGGGTGGATGAGCAGTTCTTC	CASSERVDEQFF
TRBV12-3/TRBV12-4	15	NA	few	TRBJ2-5	TGTGCCAGCAGTCAATTTGTGGGGAGCCAAGAGACCCAGTACTTC	CASSQFVGSQETQYF
TRBV12-3/TRBV12-4	14	NA	once	TRBJ2-3	TGTGCCAGCACGGCAGGAGGGAGCGCGGATACGCAGTATTTT	CASTAGGSADTQYF
TRBV4-3	14	TRBD1	NA	TRBJ2-1	TGCGCCAGCAGCCAAAGGCAGGGGGTCAATGAGCAGTTCTTC	CASSQRQGVNEQFF
TRBV3-1	14	NA	NA	TRBJ2-5	TGCGCCAGCAGCCAAGAGATTGAGGATAATGAGCAGTACTTC	CASSQEIEDNEQYF
TRBV7-9	16	TRBD1	few	TRBJ1-5	TGTGCCAGCAGCTTAGTCGGGATACAGGGGCCGCAGCCCCAGCATTTT	CASSLVGIQGPQPQHF
TRBV10-3	14	NA	NA	TRBJ2-4	TGTGCCATCGCCCCGGACGAACGCAAAAACATTCAGTACTTC	CAIAPDERKNIQYF
TRBV3-1	16	NA	NA	TRBJ2-4	TGTGCCAGCAGCCAGCGTGGAGATTCGGCCAAAAACATTCAGTACTTC	CASSQRGDSAKNIQYF
TRBV12-3/TRBV12-4	20	NA	NA	TRBJ2-6	TGTGCCAGCAGGTCTGGGGCCGGACAGTTTGACCTCTCTGGGGCCAACGTCCTGACTTTC	CASRSGAGQFDLSGANVLTF
TRBV7-9	16	NA	NA	TRBJ1-3	TGTGCCAGCAGCTTAGTCCTTCGAGTTTCTGGAAACACCATATATTTT	CASSLVLRVSGNTIYF
TRBV9	17	TRBD2	few	TRBJ2-1	TGTGCCAGCAGCGTAGTAGTGAGCGGGGGGGAAAACAATGAGCAGTTCTTC	CASSVVVSGGENNEQFF
TRBV6-1	13	TRBD1	NA	TRBJ1-5	TGTGCCATTACCGGGACAGGGGGTCAGCCCCAGCATTTT	CAITGTGGQPQHF
TRBV5-6	13	NA	NA	TRBJ2-1	TGTGCCAGCGCCAACGCCCAAAGCGGAGAGCAGTTCTTC	CASANAQSGEQFF
TRBV12-3/TRBV12-4	19	NA	few	TRBJ2-1	TGTGCCAGCAGTTCCAGGGGGGCTAGCGGGCCCACGGGGTACAATGAGCAGTTCTTC	CASSSRGASGPTGYNEQFF
TRBV27	16	TRBD1	NA	TRBJ1-4	TGTGCCAGCAGTGCGGGACAGGGCGACATTATTGAAAAACTGTTTTTT	CASSAGQGDIIEKLFF
TRBV29-1	13	NA	NA	TRBJ1-1	TGCAGCGGGGAGGGGGGGACGAACACTGAAGCTTTCTTT	CSGEGGTNTEAFF
TRBV12-3/TRBV12-4	15	TRBD1	NA	TRBJ1-1	TGTGCCAGCAGCCCAATGACCGGACAGGGGGCTGAAGCTTTCTTT	CASSPMTGQGAEAFF
TRBV20-1	13	NA	NA	TRBJ1-5	TGCAGTGCTACAGGGGATCCCAATCAGCCCCAGCATTTT	CSATGDPNQPQHF
TRBV28	12	NA	NA	TRBJ1-4	TGTGCCAGCAGACTGGACGGGGAAAAACTGTTTTTT	CASRLDGEKLFF
TRBV10-3	14	NA	few	TRBJ2-3	TGTGCCATCAGTGACACCCGAAACACAGATACGCAGTATTTT	CAISDTRNTDTQYF
TRBV18	17	NA	NA	TRBJ2-1	TGTGCCAGCTCAGGCATGGGCGGAGGAACCACCTACAATGAGCAGTTCTTC	CASSGMGGGTTYNEQFF
TRBV7-2	15	NA	NA	TRBJ2-7	TGTGCCAGCAGCCACATGCGGACTCTCGGCTACGAGCAGTACTTC	CASSHMRTLGYEQYF
TRBV9	15	NA	NA	TRBJ2-7	TGTGCCAGCAGCCGAACAGGGTTAAGCTCCTGCCAGCAGTACTTC	CASSRTGLSSCQQYF
TRBV7-2	14	TRBD2	NA	TRBJ2-5	TGTGCCAGCAACTTGGAAACCGGGGGGGAGACCCAGTACTTC	CASNLETGGETQYF
TRBV12-3/TRBV12-4	14	TRBD1	NA	TRBJ1-6	TGTGCCAGCAGTTCAACTCGGGACAGGTCACCCCTCCACTTT	CASSSTRDRSPLHF
TRBV20-1	14	NA	NA	TRBJ1-1	TGCAGTGCTACCAGGGGAGGGATGAACACTGAAGCTTTCTTT	CSATRGGMNTEAFF
TRBV5-8	16	TRBD2	NA	TRBJ2-7	TGTGCCAGCAGGCCGACTAGCGGCCGCATATCCTACGAGCAGTACTTC	CASRPTSGRISYEQYF
TRBV20-1	14	TRBD1	few	TRBJ1-1	TGCAGTGCCCGGACAGGGGGTATGAACACTGAAGCTTTCTTT	CSARTGGMNTEAFF
TRBV28	14	NA	few	TRBJ2-1	TGTGCCAGCAGTCCAATGACTACGTACAATGAGCAGTTCTTC	CASSPMTTYNEQFF
TRBV20-1	14	TRBD2	NA	TRBJ2-7	TGCAGTGCAAGTACTAGCGGCTCCTACAATGAGCAGTACTTC	CSASTSGSYNEQYF
TRBV7-8	14	NA	few	TRBJ2-3	TGTGCCAGCAGCTTAGCGGAACAGTCAGATACGCAGTATTTT	CASSLAEQSDTQYF
TRBV2	13	TRBD2	many	TRBJ2-7	TGTGCCAGCTCAGGTAGCGGGAGCTACGAGCAGTACTTC	CASSGSGSYEQYF